This T cell receptor (beta chain) was identified in a study of cytomegalovirus exposure and HLA in healthy donors. Both 60 Vbeta primers and 13 Jbeta primers went into the PCR. The protocol was immunoSEQ multiplex PCR, while the TCRdb copy is restricted to in-frame clones and leaves out a portion. The sample includes 150,000 to 200,000 clones, roughly 85% of them seen just once. The germline V gene encodes CDR1 LNHDA and CDR2 SQIVND (reference sequence). This CDR3 contains 17 residues. Between the trimmed V and J ends, which lost 5 bases and 0 bases, there was a span of 19 bases. The TCR was taken from a woman aged 45 to 65 in good health and CMV-seronegative. The chain combines TRBV19 with TRBJ1-1, with D possibly TRBD1 on 5 matching bases. Specimen: PBMCs. The chain's CDR3 is CASSGGEAGHMNTEAFF. The DNA of the CDR3 is TGTGCCAGTAGTGGCGGAGAGGCAGGGCATATGAACACTGAAGCTTTCTTT.